The rows below give T cell receptor beta chains drawn from one sample of a study of CD8+CD57+ T cells in acquired aplastic anemia. Via MiXCR, TCRdb re-called the reads, giving one row per CDR3 protein. The sample consists of more than 150,000 distinct CDR3 sequences, 48% of them appearing once. The sequenced sample was sorted CD4+, CD8+, or CD8+CD57+ T cells (not recorded which) from PBMCs. These receptor sequences come from a human donor with aplastic anemia. CDR3s include the opening cysteine and the closing phenylalanine or tryptophan. The D gene is left open where the match is weak. Size is stated for part of the rows, as once, few or many counts, or as a class when the clone is expanded.

v_gene	abundance	j_gene	d_gene	len	CDR3aa	CDR3nt
TRBV10-2	few	TRBJ2-3	TRBD2	13	CASRLAGEDTQYF	TGCGCCAGCCGACTAGCGGGAGAAGATACGCAGTATTTT
TRBV15	-	TRBJ2-1	TRBD1	14	CATRPRTGDREQFF	TGTGCAACCCGACCCCGGACAGGGGATCGTGAGCAGTTCTTC
TRBV2	-	TRBJ2-1	TRBD1	15	CASSEDRGRTNEQFF	TGTGCCAGCAGTGAAGACAGGGGGCGTACCAATGAGCAGTTCTTC
TRBV7-6	few	TRBJ2-5	-	13	CAVAGGRQETQYF	TGTGCCGTGGCTGGCGGGCGGCAAGAGACCCAGTACTTC
TRBV18	-	TRBJ1-2	TRBD1	13	CASSFDRDYGYTF	TGTGCCAGCTCATTCGACAGGGACTATGGCTACACCTTC
TRBV5-1	-	TRBJ2-1	TRBD2	13	CASSSTGGNEQFF	TGCGCCAGCAGCTCGACGGGAGGGAATGAGCAGTTCTTC
TRBV20-1	-	TRBJ2-1	TRBD2	14	CSAETSFYYNEQFF	TGCAGTGCTGAGACTAGCTTCTACTACAATGAGCAGTTCTTC
TRBV7-3	-	TRBJ2-1	-	13	CASSPQQADEQFF	TGTGCCAGCAGCCCCCAGCAGGCGGATGAGCAGTTCTTC
TRBV11-1	-	TRBJ1-4	TRBD1	19	CASSLPTGGAGGTNEKLFF	TGTGCCAGCAGCTTACCTACAGGGGGCGCAGGTGGAACTAATGAAAAACTGTTTTTT
TRBV7-9	-	TRBJ2-7	-	12	CASSLIGGEQYF	TGTGCCAGCAGCTTGATAGGGGGCGAGCAGTACTTC
TRBV10-3	-	TRBJ1-6	TRBD1	13	CAIAGQGNSPLHF	TGTGCCATCGCAGGACAGGGTAATTCACCCCTCCACTTT
TRBV10-3	-	TRBJ2-3	-	14	CAISGDGATDTQYF	TGTGCCATCAGTGGGGACGGGGCCACAGATACGCAGTATTTT
TRBV12-3/TRBV12-4	many	TRBJ1-2	TRBD1	13	CASTIQGVSGYTF	TGTGCCAGCACCATACAGGGGGTCAGTGGCTACACCTTC
TRBV7-6	-	TRBJ2-1	-	15	CASSDGIGPYNEQFF	TGTGCCAGCAGCGATGGGATAGGCCCTTACAATGAGCAGTTCTTC
TRBV2	-	TRBJ2-1	-	15	CASSELAINYNEQFF	TGTGCCAGCAGTGAACTAGCGATAAACTACAATGAGCAGTTCTTC
TRBV9	-	TRBJ1-6	-	15	CASSVEQAANSPLHF	TGTGCCAGCAGCGTAGAACAGGCGGCTAATTCACCCCTCCACTTT
TRBV6-5	many	TRBJ2-7	TRBD1	15	CASSSEDRGAYEQYF	TGTGCCAGCAGTTCCGAGGACAGGGGTGCCTACGAGCAGTACTTC
TRBV7-7	-	TRBJ1-4	-	14	CASSLEAGSEKLFF	TGTGCCAGCAGCTTAGAAGCAGGGTCTGAAAAACTGTTTTTT
TRBV10-1	-	TRBJ1-1	TRBD1	14	CASSGYRDRPEAFF	TGCGCCAGCAGTGGTTATCGGGACAGGCCTGAAGCTTTCTTT
TRBV7-8	-	TRBJ2-7	TRBD1	15	CASSKRTGNTYEQYF	TGTGCCAGCAGCAAAAGGACAGGGAATACCTACGAGCAGTACTTC
TRBV9	few	TRBJ2-1	TRBD2	14	CASSVAMSGDEQFF	TGTGCCAGCAGCGTCGCCATGAGCGGGGATGAGCAGTTCTTC
TRBV19	-	TRBJ1-3	TRBD1	14	CATRGQGSGYTIYF	TGTGCCACCCGGGGACAGGGGTCTGGCTACACCATATATTTT
TRBV9	many	TRBJ1-2	-	14	CASSVGDMVHGYTF	TGTGCCAGCAGCGTTGGGGATATGGTGCATGGCTACACCTTC
TRBV19	few	TRBJ1-1	-	14	CASTRQAGGTEAFF	TGTGCCAGTACCAGGCAGGCCGGGGGCACTGAAGCTTTCTTT
TRBV15	-	TRBJ1-1	TRBD1	15	CATSRVGQGVTEAFF	TGTGCCACCAGCAGGGTGGGACAGGGTGTAACTGAAGCTTTCTTT
TRBV5-1	many	TRBJ2-3	-	15	CASSLTPYPTDTQYF	TGCGCCAGCAGCTTGACACCCTACCCCACAGATACGCAGTATTTT
TRBV19	-	TRBJ2-5	-	14	CASRGRSVGETQYF	TGTGCCAGTAGGGGTCGGAGCGTGGGAGAGACCCAGTACTTC
TRBV2	-	TRBJ2-5	-	12	CASGESLGTQYF	TGTGCCAGCGGTGAGAGTCTTGGGACCCAGTACTTC
TRBV20-1	-	TRBJ2-1	-	15	CSARVGGTSYNEQFF	TGCAGTGCTAGAGTAGGTGGGACATCCTACAATGAGCAGTTCTTC
TRBV10-2	few	TRBJ2-5	-	12	CAIGSVQETQYF	TGTGCCATCGGCTCAGTCCAAGAGACCCAGTACTTC
TRBV20-1	-	TRBJ2-3	TRBD2	15	CSARGLAGPTDTQYF	TGCAGTGCTAGAGGTCTAGCGGGACCCACAGATACGCAGTATTTT
TRBV7-3	-	TRBJ2-3	-	13	CASSLTGADTQYF	TGTGCCAGCAGCTTAACAGGGGCAGATACGCAGTATTTT
TRBV7-3	-	TRBJ2-2	-	14	CASRGTGNTGELFF	TGTGCGAGCCGCGGGACGGGTAACACCGGGGAGCTGTTTTTT
TRBV7-2	-	TRBJ2-5	-	14	CASSLEWQGETQYF	TGTGCCAGCAGCTTAGAGTGGCAGGGAGAGACCCAGTACTTC
TRBV5-4	-	TRBJ2-7	TRBD1	15	CASSLVGTDPREQYF	TGTGCCAGCAGCTTGGTCGGGACAGACCCCAGGGAGCAGTACTTC
TRBV24-1	-	TRBJ1-4	-	10	CAIRREKLFF	TGTGCCATCAGGAGGGAAAAACTGTTTTTT
TRBV24-1	-	TRBJ2-2	TRBD1	16	CATSAKGAGGIGELFF	TGTGCCACCAGTGCCAAGGGGGCTGGGGGAATCGGGGAGCTGTTTTTT
TRBV5-4	-	TRBJ1-5	-	14	CASSTGVGNQPQHF	TGTGCCAGCAGCACGGGGGTCGGCAATCAGCCCCAGCATTTT
TRBV10-1	few	TRBJ2-7	TRBD1	15	CASSESWTGPYEQYF	TGCGCCAGCAGTGAGTCATGGACAGGGCCCTACGAGCAGTACTTC
TRBV6-2/TRBV6-3	many	TRBJ2-7	-	14	CASSRTAVSYEQYF	TGTGCCAGCAGTCGGACAGCGGTCTCCTACGAGCAGTACTTC
TRBV20-1	few	TRBJ2-5	TRBD1	13	CSASDRAQETQYF	TGCAGTGCTAGCGACAGGGCCCAAGAGACCCAGTACTTC
TRBV7-9	-	TRBJ1-2	-	14	CASSLESELYGYTF	TGTGCCAGCAGCTTAGAATCCGAGCTCTATGGCTACACCTTC
TRBV30	few	TRBJ2-2	-	15	CAWRDGTYEAGELFF	TGTGCCTGGAGGGACGGGACATATGAGGCCGGGGAGCTGTTTTTT
TRBV6-1	-	TRBJ1-2	-	12	CASSGTDYGYTF	TGTGCCAGCAGCGGGACTGACTATGGCTACACCTTC
TRBV24-1	-	TRBJ2-1	-	15	CATPTERCSYNEQFF	TGTGCCACCCCCACCGAAAGATGCTCCTACAATGAGCAGTTCTTC
TRBV4-1	once	TRBJ2-1	-	18	CASSPISRTLSSYNEQFF	TGCGCCAGCAGCCCCATAAGCAGGACCCTTTCCTCCTACAATGAGCAGTTCTTC